The 26 T cell receptor beta chains given below trace back to one sample, sequenced in a study of cytomegalovirus exposure and HLA in healthy donors. The PCR ran on 60 Vbeta and 13 Jbeta primers. The assay was immunoSEQ multiplex PCR, and TCRdb's table has in-frame clones only and misses some. The profile shows over 150,000 clones, about 82% of them singletons. Sample: PBMCs. The receptors originated from a woman aged 50 to 65 in good health and CMV-seropositive.

The chain employs TRBV5-1 and TRBJ1-1; 7 bases are a match to TRBD1. Trimming at V came to 5 bases and at J to 1 base, leaving 5 bases not matched to a gene. Per germline, CDR1 SGHRS and CDR2 YFSETQ. This CDR3 contains 14 residues. CDR3: CASRVGQENTEAFF. The DNA for the CDR3 is TGCGCCAGCAGGGTCGGACAGGAGAACACTGAAGCTTTCTTT.

This clone was seen once. The chain joins TRBV19 to TRBJ2-5; D is possibly TRBD1 (6 bases). This CDR3 is built from 13 residues. Trimming removed 3 bases at V and 2 bases at J, with 7 bases between. Germline lookup yields CDR1 LNHDA and CDR2 SQIVND (reference sequence). The CDR3 spells CASSMQGQETQYF. In DNA, the CDR3 is TGTGCCAGTAGTATGCAGGGGCAAGAGACCCAGTACTTC.

This clone has a handful of counts. The rearrangement uses TRBV28 and TRBJ2-3; 8 nucleotides match TRBD1. The CDR3 length is 18 residues. Germline V gives CDR1 MDHEN, CDR2 SYDVKM. The V and J ends lost 6 bases and 0 bases, in that order; junction bases with no gene match: 14. In DNA form, the CDR3 reads TGTGCCAGCAGAATCCCCCCGGGACAGGCTTCTAGCACAGATACGCAGTATTTT. It is translated as CASRIPPGQASSTDTQYF. The entire variable domain, with the rest obtained from reference TRBV28 and TRBJ2-3, is as follows: DVKVTQSSRYLVKRTGEKVFLECVQDMDHENMFWYRQDPGLGLRLIYFSYDVKMKEKGDIPEGYSVSREKKERFSLILESASTNQTSMYLCASRIPPGQASSTDTQYFGPGTRLTVL.

This clone has just one count. The chain has TRBV7-8 and TRBJ2-1, with 8 bases matching TRBD2. Germline assignment: CDR1 SGHVS and CDR2 FQNEAQ. J was trimmed by 5 bases and V by 5 bases; bases with no gene match: 14. CDR3 length: 17 amino acids. CDR3 loop: CASSLYQPSGLDNEQFF. CDR3 DNA: TGTGCCAGCAGCCTATACCAACCTAGCGGGCTAGACAATGAGCAGTTCTTC. The variable domain in full, with the rest retrieved from reference TRBV7-8 and TRBJ2-1, is GAGVSQSPRYKVAKRGQDVALRCDPISGHVSLFWYQQALGQGPEFLTYFQNEAQLDKSGLPSDRFFAERPEGSVSTLKIQRTQQEDSAVYLCASSLYQPSGLDNEQFFGPGTRLTVL.

This rearrangement joins TRBV29-1 to TRBJ2-7; 11 bases line up with TRBD2. The V and J ends lost 6 bases and 4 bases, in that order; junction bases with no gene match: 8. Germline CDR1 and CDR2: SQVTM and ANQGSEA. The CDR3 length is 14 residues. CDR3 sequence (DNA): TGCAGCGTAAAAACTAGCGGGAGTCAATACGAGCAGTACTTC. This sequence encodes CSVKTSGSQYEQYF.

This sequence joins TRBV29-1 and TRBJ1-2; D gene unclear. V dropped 5 bases and J dropped 3 bases, with 10 bases sitting between them. The germline gives CDR1 SQVTM, CDR2 ANQGSEA. The CDR3 contains 12 residues. The CDR3 DNA reads as TGCAGCGTTACCCCGGGTCACTATGGCTACACCTTC. Translation gives CSVTPGHYGYTF.

In its sample, this clone was seen once. V gene TRBV19 combines with J gene TRBJ1-4, with no clear D. CDR1 and CDR2 (germline): LNHDA, SQIVND (reference sequence). The CDR3 loop spans 15 amino acids. V was shortened by 7 bases and J by 0 bases, with 12 bases between the two germline ends. In nucleotides, the CDR3 is TGTGCCAGTACACTCCGACTGTCAACTAATGAAAAACTGTTTTTT. It encodes CASTLRLSTNEKLFF.

The V gene is TRBV7-9, the J gene TRBJ1-6; perhaps TRBD1 as D (5 bases). Per the germline V gene, CDR1 is SEHNR and CDR2 is FQNEAQ (reference sequence). This CDR3 contains 15 residues. V lost 6 bases to trimming and J lost 4 bases, with 13 bases between them. CDR3 bases: TGTGCCAGCAGACAGGCGGAAACGTATAATTCACCCCTCCACTTT. Amino acids: CASRQAETYNSPLHF.

This clone was picked up a small number of times. The rearrangement joins TRBV9 to TRBJ2-3, with D perhaps TRBD2 (5 bases). V was clipped by 6 bases and J by 3 bases, with 20 bases between them. The CDR3 length is 16 residues. Germline lookup yields CDR1 SGDLS and CDR2 YYNGEE. CDR3 sequence (DNA): TGTGCCAGCAACTCCTATCCGGAGGTAGAGACAGATACGCAGTATTTT. Residues: CASNSYPEVETDTQYF.

The chain employs TRBV7-2 and TRBJ2-3, with D perhaps matching TRBD2 (5 bases). Trimming removed 10 bases from V and 0 bases from J, with 14 bases in between. Germline V lookup: CDR1 SGHTA, CDR2 FQGNSA. This CDR3 comprises 14 residues. The CDR3 DNA reads TGTGCCACCGAGGGTCCGGTTAGCACAGATACGCAGTATTTT. It translates to CATEGPVSTDTQYF.

The CDR3 reads CASTWTGNENIQYF. DNA for the CDR3: TGTGCCAGCACGTGGACAGGGAACGAAAACATTCAGTACTTC. V and J are TRBV6-6 and TRBJ2-4; 8 bases line up with TRBD1. Looked up from germline, CDR1 is MNHNY and CDR2 is SVGAGI (reference sequence). There are 14 residues in the CDR3. The J segment lost 5 bases and the V segment lost 7 bases, leaving 7 bases of the junction unmatched.

Concerning this clone itself: Since the CDR3 does not end with the conserved phenylalanine or tryptophan, this likely comes from a read error. The CDR3 nucleotides are TGTGCCAGCATCTCACCTGGACAGGATTATGGCTACACCCTC. Translated, it gives CASISPGQDYGYTL. V usage is TRBV27 and J usage is TRBJ1-2; TRBD1 matches 7 bases. The CDR3 extends over 14 amino acids. Looked up from germline, CDR1 is MNHEY and CDR2 is SMNVEV (reference sequence). J gave up 5 bases and V 7 bases, and 10 bases lay outside the gene matches.

The CDR3 DNA reads TGTGCCACCAGCAGGGACAGGCCATACGAGCAGTACTTC. This gives the protein CATSRDRPYEQYF. The chain combines TRBV15 with TRBJ2-5, with 7 positions matching TRBD1. The J call is doubtful: the DNA matches TRBJ2-7 better. Germline V CDR1 and CDR2: LNHNV, YYDKDF (reference sequence). This CDR3 comprises 13 residues.

This chain links TRBV30 with TRBJ2-7; 10 bases are shared with TRBD2. The germline V gene has CDR1 GTSNPN and CDR2 SVGIG (reference sequence). The junction had 4 bases not matched to a gene; V was cut back by 5 bases and J by 3 bases. CDR3 size: 13 residues. Here the CDR3 DNA reads TGTGCCTGGCAACTAGCGGGAAACTACGAGCAGTACTTC. Protein sequence: CAWQLAGNYEQYF. The whole variable domain, filled in from reference TRBV30 and TRBJ2-7, reads SQTIHQWPATLVQPVGSPLSLECTVEGTSNPNLYWYRQAAGRGLQLLFYSVGIGQISSEVPQNLSASRPQDRQFILSSKKLLLSDSGFYLCAWQLAGNYEQYFGPGTRLTVT.

The CDR3 region is CASTGGSTEAFF. CDR3 sequence (DNA): TGTGCCAGTACAGGGGGGAGCACTGAAGCTTTCTTT. J is TRBJ1-1 and V is TRBV19, with 7 bases lining up with TRBD1. Germline CDR1 and CDR2: LNHDA and SQIVND (reference sequence). This CDR3 has 12 amino acids. Trimming removed 7 bases from V and 4 bases from J; junction bases left unmatched: 3.

This clone was observed a few times. This chain links TRBV28 with TRBJ1-1, with TRBD1 matching over 7 bases. The CDR3 extends over 15 amino acids. The germline V gene has CDR1 MDHEN and CDR2 SYDVKM. The junction had 10 bases not matched to a gene; V was cut back by 6 bases and J by 3 bases. CDR3 loop: CASRPRTGVHTEAFF. CDR3 bases: TGTGCCAGCAGACCCAGAACAGGGGTCCACACTGAAGCTTTCTTT. The variable domain in full, completed from reference TRBV28 and TRBJ1-1, reads DVKVTQSSRYLVKRTGEKVFLECVQDMDHENMFWYRQDPGLGLRLIYFSYDVKMKEKGDIPEGYSVSREKKERFSLILESASTNQTSMYLCASRPRTGVHTEAFFGQGTRLTVV.

The chain combines TRBV2 with TRBJ1-6, with TRBD1 matching over 9 bases. J gave up 5 bases and V 6 bases, and 8 bases lay outside the gene matches. Germline V gene data show CDR1 as SNHLY and CDR2 as FYNNEI. This CDR3 has 16 residues. The CDR3 sequence is CASSGMGTGHNSPLHF. The DNA for the CDR3 is TGTGCCAGCAGCGGAATGGGGACAGGGCATAATTCACCCCTCCACTTT.

The J gene is TRBJ1-1, the V gene TRBV30, with a weak D call TRBD1 (6 bases). The ends were cut back, 3 bases at V and 9 bases at J, with 20 bases in the middle. CDR1 is GTSNPN and CDR2 is SVGIG in the germline V gene (reference sequence). The CDR3 covers 14 residues. The CDR3 DNA is TGTGCCTGGAGGGATACAGGACAGACCTCTCAAGCTTTCTTT. Translation: CAWRDTGQTSQAFF.

The chain links TRBV4-1 to TRBJ1-6; the match to TRBD1 covers 7 bases. The CDR3 covers 17 residues. Looked up from germline, CDR1 is MGHRA and CDR2 is YSYEKL. With V trimmed by 2 bases and J by 8 bases, 12 bases remained unmatched. The CDR3: CASSQNFGTVAYSPLHF. CDR3 sequence (DNA): TGCGCCAGCAGCCAAAATTTCGGGACAGTTGCTTATTCACCCCTCCACTTT.

This chain uses TRBV21-1 with TRBJ2-7; TRBD1 was called by the table and not checked on the DNA. TRBV21-1 is a documented pseudogene. CDR3 length: 16 residues. CDR3 protein: CASSKEVERGQWEQYF. CDR3 sequence (DNA): TGTGCCAGCAGCAAAGAGGTGGAGAGGGGGCAGTGGGAGCAGTACTTC.

This clone was detected only once. The DNA of the CDR3 is TGTGCCAGCAGTGGGGTGACAGGGTTTAACTATGGCTACACCTTC. It specifies CASSGVTGFNYGYTF. The V and J genes are TRBV28 and TRBJ1-2; 7 bases are shared with TRBD1. V shed 5 bases and J 1 base; nucleotides not matched to a gene: 7. Germline CDR1 is MDHEN and CDR2 is SYDVKM. The CDR3 loop spans 15 amino acids.

The sample holds a few counts of this clone. J is TRBJ2-2 and V is TRBV7-6; D may be TRBD2 (5 bases). Trimming pared 5 bases from V and 0 bases from J, leaving 19 bases between. Germline CDR1 SGHVS, CDR2 FNYEAQ. The CDR3 has 18 residues. The CDR3 nucleotides read TGTGCCAGCAGCCCAAAGGCGGGCAGTTTGTCGAACACCGGGGAGCTGTTTTTT. Amino acid sequence: CASSPKAGSLSNTGELFF.

This chain connects TRBV5-1 to TRBJ2-3; 8 positions agree with TRBD1. V shed 6 bases and J 6 bases; nucleotides not matched to a gene: 12. The CDR3 consists of 15 residues. Per the germline V gene, CDR1 is SGHRS and CDR2 is YFSETQ. The CDR3 DNA follows: TGCGCCAGCACCCGGACAGGGTTTCCTACGGATACGCAGTATTTT. Amino acids: CASTRTGFPTDTQYF. Together with reference TRBV5-1 and TRBJ2-3, the CDR3 gives the full variable domain: KAGVTQTPRYLIKTRGQQVTLSCSPISGHRSVSWYQQTPGQGLQFLFEYFSETQRNKGNFPGRFSGRQFSNSRSEMNVSTLELGDSALYLCASTRTGFPTDTQYFGPGTRLTVL.

V usage is TRBV15 and J usage is TRBJ1-4, with D possibly being TRBD1 (5 bases). The germline V gene encodes CDR1 LNHNV and CDR2 YYDKDF (reference sequence). This CDR3 is built from 18 residues. Trimming left V 0 bases short and J 2 bases short, with 16 bases between. Here the CDR3 DNA reads TGTGCCACCAGCAGAGAGCTGGCGCCGACAGCGACTAATGAAAAACTGTTTTTT. The encoded protein is CATSRELAPTATNEKLFF.

This clone has just a few counts. The chain has TRBV28 and TRBJ2-5; 9 nucleotides align to TRBD1. The J call is uncertain, as TRBJ2-7 better fits the DNA end. CDR3 length: 16 amino acids. The germline V gene encodes CDR1 MDHEN and CDR2 SYDVKM. DNA of the CDR3: TGTGCCAGCAGTCCAGCCCCGGGACAGGGTCGGTTCGAGCAGTACTTC. As protein: CASSPAPGQGRFEQYF.

This CDR3 reads CASSRVMGTGELFF. DNA of the CDR3: TGTGCCAGCAGTCGGGTGATGGGCACCGGGGAGCTGTTTTTT. The chain couples TRBV6-5 to TRBJ2-2; D not certain. This CDR3 contains 14 residues. V was cut by 5 bases and J by 4 bases, with 11 bases left in between. Germline loops: CDR1 MNHEY, CDR2 SVGAGI.